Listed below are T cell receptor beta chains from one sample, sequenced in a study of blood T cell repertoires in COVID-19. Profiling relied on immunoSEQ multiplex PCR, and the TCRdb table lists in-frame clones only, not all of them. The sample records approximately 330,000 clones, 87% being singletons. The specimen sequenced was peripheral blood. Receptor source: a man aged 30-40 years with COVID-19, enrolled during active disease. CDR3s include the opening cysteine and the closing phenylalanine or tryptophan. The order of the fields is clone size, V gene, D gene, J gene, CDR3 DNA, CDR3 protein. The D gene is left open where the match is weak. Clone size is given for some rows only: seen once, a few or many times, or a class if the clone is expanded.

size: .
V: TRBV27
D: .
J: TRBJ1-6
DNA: TGTGCCAGCAGTTTCCTGACCACAGGGAAATCACCCCTCCACTTT
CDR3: CASSFLTTGKSPLHF

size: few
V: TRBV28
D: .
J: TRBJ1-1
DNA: TGTGCCAGCCTCGATGGCCCGAACACTGAAGCTTTCTTT
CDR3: CASLDGPNTEAFF

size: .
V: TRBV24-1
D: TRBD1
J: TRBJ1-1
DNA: TGTGCCACCAGTGATTCCTGGACAGGGGAAGCTTTCTTT
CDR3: CATSDSWTGEAFF

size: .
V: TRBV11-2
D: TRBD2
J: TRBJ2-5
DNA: TGTGCCAGCAGCGTAGGGGCCAGCGGGGGGCAAGAGACCCAGTACTTC
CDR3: CASSVGASGGQETQYF

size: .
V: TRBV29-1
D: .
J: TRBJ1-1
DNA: TGCAGCGTCGATTTCACAGGGAACACTGAAGCTTTCTTT
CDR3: CSVDFTGNTEAFF

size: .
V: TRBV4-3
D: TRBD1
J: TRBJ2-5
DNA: TGCGCCAGCAGCCAAAACAGGGGTGGAGAGACCCAGTACTTC
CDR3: CASSQNRGGETQYF

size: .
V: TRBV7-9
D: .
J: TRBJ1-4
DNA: TGTGCCAGCAGCTTAGAAAGGAGGGAAAAACTGTTTTTT
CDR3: CASSLERREKLFF

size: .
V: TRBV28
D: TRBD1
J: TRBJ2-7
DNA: TGTGCCAGCAGCGTAGGGACAGTCTACGAGCAGTACTTC
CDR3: CASSVGTVYEQYF

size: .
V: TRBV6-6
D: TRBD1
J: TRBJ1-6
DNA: TGTGCCAGCAGTCGGGAAAGAACAGGGGTCTATAATTCACCCCTCCACTTT
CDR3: CASSRERTGVYNSPLHF

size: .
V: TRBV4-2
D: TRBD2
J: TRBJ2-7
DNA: TGTGCCAGCAGTTCGAAGGGAGCGGGGGAGCAGTACTTC
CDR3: CASSSKGAGEQYF

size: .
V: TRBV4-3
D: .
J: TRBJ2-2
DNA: TGCGCCAGCAGCCAAGATACGCGGTCCGGGGAGCTGTTTTTT
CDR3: CASSQDTRSGELFF

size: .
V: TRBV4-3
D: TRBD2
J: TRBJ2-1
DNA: TGCGCCAGCAGCCAAGAGGGCCCCCCCTCTAGCGGGAGCTCCTACAATGAGCAGTTCTTC
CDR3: CASSQEGPPSSGSSYNEQFF

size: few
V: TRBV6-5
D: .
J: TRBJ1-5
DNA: TGTGCCAGCAGGTCGTCGTATAGCAATCAGCCCCAGCATTTT
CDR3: CASRSSYSNQPQHF

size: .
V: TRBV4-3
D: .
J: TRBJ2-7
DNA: TGCGCCAGCAGCCAAGCGGGTACCTACGAGCAGTACTTC
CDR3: CASSQAGTYEQYF

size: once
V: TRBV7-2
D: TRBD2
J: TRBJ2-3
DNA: TGTGCCAGCAGTTCAACGGCGGGGACTAGCGGGGGCACAGATACGCAGTATTTT
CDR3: CASSSTAGTSGGTDTQYF

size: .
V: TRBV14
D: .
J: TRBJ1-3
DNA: TGTGCCAGCAGCCAAGTTACAGGATTCTTGGGAGGAAACACCATATATTTT
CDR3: CASSQVTGFLGGNTIYF

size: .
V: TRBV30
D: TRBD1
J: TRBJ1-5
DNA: TGTGCCTGGGCCGGGACAGGGGCTGGTCAGCCCCAGCATTTT
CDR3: CAWAGTGAGQPQHF

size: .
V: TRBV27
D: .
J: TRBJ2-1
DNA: TGTGCCAGCAGTTTAAATTACAGGCCCAGCTCCTACAATGAGCAGTTCTTC
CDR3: CASSLNYRPSSYNEQFF

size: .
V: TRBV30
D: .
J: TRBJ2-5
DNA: TGTGCCTTGGACACCGGGACAACCCTTCAAGAGACCCAGTACTTC
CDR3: CALDTGTTLQETQYF

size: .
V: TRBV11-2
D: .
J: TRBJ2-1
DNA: TGTGCCAGCAGCTTAGAAGGGAGGGGGTACTATGAGCAGTTCTTC
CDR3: CASSLEGRGYYEQFF

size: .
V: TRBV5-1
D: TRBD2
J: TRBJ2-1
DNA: TGCGCCAGCAGCTTATTAGCGGGAGCTGAATATGAGCAGTTCTTC
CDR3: CASSLLAGAEYEQFF

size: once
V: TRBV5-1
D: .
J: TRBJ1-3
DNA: TGCGCCAGCAGCATACAGGGCTCTGGAAACACCATATATTTT
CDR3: CASSIQGSGNTIYF

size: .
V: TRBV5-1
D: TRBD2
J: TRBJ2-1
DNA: TGCGCCAGCAGCTTGCCGGTAGCGGGAGCTATTGAGCAGTTCTTC
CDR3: CASSLPVAGAIEQFF

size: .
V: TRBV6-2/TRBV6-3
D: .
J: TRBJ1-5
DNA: TGTGCCAGCAGTTACCGGGATTTCGATCAGCCCCAGCATTTT
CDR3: CASSYRDFDQPQHF

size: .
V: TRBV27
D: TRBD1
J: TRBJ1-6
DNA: TGTGCCAGCAGACCACAGGGGGCGTTAGCGTCACCCCTCCACTTT
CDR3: CASRPQGALASPLHF

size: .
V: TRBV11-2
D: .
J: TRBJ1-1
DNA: TGTGCCAGCAGCTTAAACGGGGGGCGGAACACTGAAGCTTTCTTT
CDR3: CASSLNGGRNTEAFF

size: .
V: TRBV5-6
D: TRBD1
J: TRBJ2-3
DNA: TGTGCCAGCAGCACCTCCGACAGGGGTTTGCAGTATTTT
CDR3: CASSTSDRGLQYF

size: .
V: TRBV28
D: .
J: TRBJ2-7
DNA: TGTGCCAGCACCGGCCATGGGGAGGTATCCTACGAGCAGTACTTC
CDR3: CASTGHGEVSYEQYF

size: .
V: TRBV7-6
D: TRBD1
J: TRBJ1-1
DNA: TGTGCCAGCAGCTTAGCGGGCACAGGGGGTCGATACACTGAAGCTTTCTTT
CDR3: CASSLAGTGGRYTEAFF

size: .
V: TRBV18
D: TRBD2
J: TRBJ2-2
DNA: TGTGCCAGCTCACCATTGACTAGCGGGAACATAAACACCGGGGAGCTGTTTTTT
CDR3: CASSPLTSGNINTGELFF

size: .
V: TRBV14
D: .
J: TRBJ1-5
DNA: TGTGCCAGCAGCCAAGTACGGGTCCAGCCCCAGCATTTT
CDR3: CASSQVRVQPQHF

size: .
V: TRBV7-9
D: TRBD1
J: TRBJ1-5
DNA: TGTGCCAGCAGCCGGACAGGCTTGAATCAGCCCCAGCATTTT
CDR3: CASSRTGLNQPQHF

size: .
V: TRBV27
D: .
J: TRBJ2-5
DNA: TGTGCCAGCAGCCAGCGAGGTCGGGAGACCCAGTACTTC
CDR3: CASSQRGRETQYF

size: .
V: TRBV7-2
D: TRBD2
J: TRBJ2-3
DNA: TGTGCCAGCAGCTTGGGCCCTGGGGCTAGCGGGAGGGAATGGGGTACGCAGTATTTT
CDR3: CASSLGPGASGREWGTQYF

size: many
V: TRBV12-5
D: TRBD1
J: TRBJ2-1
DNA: TGTGCTAGTGGTCTCGACAGGGGAAGGGGATTCTTC
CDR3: CASGLDRGRGFF

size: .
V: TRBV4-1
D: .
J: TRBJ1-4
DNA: TGCGCCAGCAGGTCGTTGGCAGGGCCCACTAATGAAAAACTGTTTTTT
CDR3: CASRSLAGPTNEKLFF

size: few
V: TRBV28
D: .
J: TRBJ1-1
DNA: TGTGCCAGCAGACCTTACAGTCCGCTGAACACTGAAGCTTTCTTT
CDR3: CASRPYSPLNTEAFF

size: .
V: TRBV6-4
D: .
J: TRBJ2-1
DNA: TGTGCCAGCAGTGCCAATTCAGATGAGCAGTTCTTC
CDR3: CASSANSDEQFF

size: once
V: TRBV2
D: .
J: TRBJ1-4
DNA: TGTGCCAGCAATCAAAGGGGAAGCAATGAAAAACTGTTTTTT
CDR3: CASNQRGSNEKLFF

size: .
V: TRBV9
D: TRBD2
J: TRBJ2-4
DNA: TGTGCCAGCAGCGTACTAGCGGGAGGACCCAAAAACATTCAGTACTTC
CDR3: CASSVLAGGPKNIQYF

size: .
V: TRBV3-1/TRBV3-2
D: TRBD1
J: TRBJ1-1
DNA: TGTGCCAGCAGCCCCAGGACAGGGGCGAACACTGAAGCTTTCTTT
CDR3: CASSPRTGANTEAFF

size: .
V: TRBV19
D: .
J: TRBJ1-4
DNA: TGTGCCAGTAGAGAGCGGACTCCTAATGAAAAACTGTTTTTT
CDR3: CASRERTPNEKLFF

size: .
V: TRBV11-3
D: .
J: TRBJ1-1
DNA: TGTGCCAGCAGCTTAGGAGAGGGTCGAGGGAACACTGAAGCTTTCTTT
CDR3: CASSLGEGRGNTEAFF